The entry that follows covers one T cell receptor (beta chain) sequence. No antigen is known for it. Germline CDR1 and CDR2: LGHDT and YNNKEL (reference sequence). Trimming removed 4 bases at V and 5 bases at J, with 9 bases between. This CDR3 is 13 amino acids long. Sequencing used immunoSEQ multiplex PCR; TCRdb keeps in-frame clones, though not all of them. The sample has about 120,000 clones, around nine tenths seen once. This sample was included in a study of T cell responses to AZD1222 COVID-19 vaccine. The study, taken as a whole, reports: Vaccine-related CD4 TCRs covered spike, predominating at 160-218 and 743-854. There were mostly white British donors and more females than males, and clonal diversity was possibly underestimated.

The TCR originated in an adult in good health. Sequences were derived from peripheral blood, sampled on day 0 of AZD1222 vaccination. This chain uses TRBV3-1 (or the pseudogene TRBV3-2) with TRBJ1-5, with no clear D. DNA of the CDR3: TGTGCCAGCAGCCCGATGATCGATCAGCCCCAGCATTTT. Protein sequence: CASSPMIDQPQHF.